This T cell receptor (beta chain) was obtained from a study of response to subunit inactivated influenza vaccine. General study results and limits: Each seasonal flu vaccination may recruit only limited new T cells, authors suggested.

One entry per CDR3 protein, called by TCRdb with MiXCR from the RT-PCR reads. The repertoire holds around 750,000 distinct CDR3 sequences, with 21% as singletons. CDR3 length: 15 amino acids. Germline lookup yields CDR1 LGHNA and CDR2 YSLEER. V was pared by 4 bases and J by 1 base, with 11 bases between. This clonotype showed up just a few times. Antigen: not known. The sample was PBMCs from blood, taken approximately 5 days after vaccination. This sequence was found in a man aged 45 to 65 who received an inactivated influenza vaccine. V and J are TRBV4-3 and TRBJ2-4; unclear D gene. Written as DNA, the CDR3 is TGCGCCAGCAGCCTAACGGCTGACGCCAAAAACATTCAGTACTTC. Amino acids: CASSLTADAKNIQYF.